The 23 T cell receptor beta chains in this list originate from one sample, sequenced in a study of cytomegalovirus exposure and HLA in healthy donors. This PCR relied on a set of 60 Vbeta primers and 13 Jbeta primers. Profiled with immunoSEQ multiplex PCR; TCRdb holds only in-frame clones, not every one. This table holds 150,000 to 200,000 clones, 75% to 85% found once. The specimen sequenced was PBMCs. The receptors originated from a woman in her 30s in good health and CMV-seropositive.

V is TRBV27 and J is TRBJ1-2, with 9 bases matching TRBD1. Germline V gives CDR1 MNHEY, CDR2 SMNVEV (reference sequence). The length of the CDR3 is 17 residues. The V gene end was trimmed by 5 bases and the J gene end by 4 bases; junction bases not matched to a gene: 14. CDR3 protein: CASSPRWGQGTFYGYTF. The CDR3 DNA is TGTGCCAGCAGTCCCCGCTGGGGACAGGGAACCTTCTATGGCTACACCTTC.

V and J are TRBV15 and TRBJ2-3, with a possible D match to TRBD2 (5 bases). The germline gives CDR1 LNHNV, CDR2 YYDKDF (reference sequence). V lost 0 bases and J 3 bases, leaving 13 bases between the germline ends. The CDR3 has 16 residues. CDR3 DNA: TGTGCCACCAGCAGAGATCGTTCCGGGGTAACAGATACGCAGTATTTT. Its protein is CATSRDRSGVTDTQYF. The entire variable domain, with the rest obtained from reference TRBV15 and TRBJ2-3, is as follows: DAMVIQNPRYQVTQFGKPVTLSCSQTLNHNVMYWYQQKSSQAPKLLFHYYDKDFNNEADTPDNFQSRRPNTSFCFLDIRSPGLGDTAMYLCATSRDRSGVTDTQYFGPGTRLTVL.

This clone was counted a few times. The rearrangement uses TRBV4-2 and TRBJ2-7; 9 nucleotides line up with TRBD2. The CDR3 runs 15 residues. The V and J ends lost 1 base and 4 bases, in that order; junction bases with no gene match: 5. Per the germline V gene, CDR1 is LGHNA and CDR2 is YNFKEQ. Here the CDR3 reads CASSQGLAGIYEQYF. Written as DNA, the CDR3 is TGTGCCAGCAGCCAAGGGCTAGCGGGGATTTACGAGCAGTACTTC.

This clone was counted a single time. CDR3 residues: CASSIWGRDRGYTF. CDR3 nucleotide sequence: TGTGCCAGTAGTATTTGGGGCAGGGATCGCGGCTACACCTTC. V and J are TRBV19 and TRBJ1-2, with a weak D call TRBD1 (5 bases). V lost 3 bases and J lost 8, with 16 bases in between. CDR3 size: 14 residues. Germline values: CDR1 LNHDA, CDR2 SQIVND (reference sequence).

The chain employs TRBV6-5 and TRBJ2-7, with 11 bases lining up with TRBD1. The V and J ends lost 6 bases and 12 bases, in that order; junction bases with no gene match: 13. This CDR3 is 14 amino acids long. Per germline, CDR1 MNHEY and CDR2 SVGAGI. The CDR3 region has the DNA TGTGCCAGCAGGGAACCGGGACAGGGGGACCGGCGGTACTTC. Translation gives CASREPGQGDRRYF.

This clone was counted a few times. V is TRBV5-1 and J is TRBJ2-2; 13 bases are a match to TRBD2. The length of the CDR3 is 16 residues. V was pared by 2 bases and J by 4 bases, with 2 bases of the junction left unmatched. Germline CDR1 is SGHRS and CDR2 is YFSETQ. In DNA form, the CDR3 reads TGCGCCAGCAGCTTCGGGACTAGCGGGGCCACCGGGGAGCTGTTTTTT. It encodes CASSFGTSGATGELFF.

This clone was counted only a few times. This sequence joins TRBV5-8 and TRBJ1-1; 9 bases map to TRBD1. The CDR3 covers 15 residues. The germline gives CDR1 SGHTS, CDR2 YDEGEE. J was trimmed by 1 base and V by 3 bases; bases with no gene match: 4. The CDR3 spells CASSSRTGANTEAFF. The CDR3 DNA is TGTGCCAGCAGCTCGAGGACAGGGGCGAACACTGAAGCTTTCTTT.

The chain combines TRBV5-1 with TRBJ2-7, with TRBD1 matching 7 bases. With V trimmed by 4 bases and J by 0 bases, 4 bases remained unmatched. The CDR3 sequence is 14 residues long. Looked up from germline, CDR1 is SGHRS and CDR2 is YFSETQ. The CDR3 DNA reads TGCGCCAGCAGCCGTGAGGGGGCCTCCTACGAGCAGTACTTC. It yields the protein CASSREGASYEQYF.

This clone has more than one count but fewer than ten. This chain links TRBV7-8 with TRBJ1-4, with TRBD1 identical over 7 bases. Per the germline V gene, CDR1 is SGHVS and CDR2 is FQNEAQ. Unmatched junction bases numbered 3, after V lost 1 base and J lost 7 bases. This CDR3 has 14 amino acids. This CDR3 is CASSLGGTAEKLFF. CDR3 nucleotide sequence: TGTGCCAGCAGCTTAGGGGGGACAGCTGAAAAACTGTTTTTT.

The chain employs TRBV5-4 and TRBJ2-7; possibly TRBD1 for D (5 bases). The CDR3 contains 15 residues. The V and J ends lost 0 bases and 6 bases respectively, with 16 bases between them. In germline, CDR1 is SGHNT, CDR2 YYREEE (reference sequence). CDR3 amino acids: CASSLAGRIGLEQYF. The CDR3, as DNA: TGTGCCAGCAGCTTGGCAGGGCGAATCGGCCTCGAGCAGTACTTC.

This clone was counted a few times. This rearrangement joins TRBV5-6 to TRBJ1-5, with 8 bases that match TRBD1. The ends lost 4 bases at V and 8 bases at J; junction bases unmatched: 11. Per germline, CDR1 SGHDT and CDR2 YYEEEE. The CDR3 extends over 15 amino acids. The CDR3 loop is CASSPDRGREEPQHF. DNA for the CDR3: TGTGCCAGCAGCCCTGACAGGGGTAGGGAAGAGCCCCAGCATTTT.

The chain uses TRBV27 and TRBJ1-2, with D possibly being TRBD1 (6 bases). This CDR3 has 15 amino acids. Germline V lookup: CDR1 MNHEY, CDR2 SMNVEV (reference sequence). V was trimmed by 8 bases and J by 1 base, leaving 17 bases between them. The chain's CDR3 is CASGNRDTFNYGYTF. The CDR3 coding sequence is TGTGCCAGCGGAAACAGGGACACTTTTAACTATGGCTACACCTTC.

The V call is TRBV28, the J call TRBJ1-4; 8 bases are shared with TRBD1. Per the germline V gene, CDR1 is MDHEN and CDR2 is SYDVKM. This CDR3 region has 14 residues. J lost 7 bases, V lost 6 bases, and 7 bases had no gene match. CDR3 nucleotide sequence: TGTGCCAGCAGGTCCGACAGGGGAGGTGAAAAACTGTTTTTT. As protein: CASRSDRGGEKLFF. The full variable domain, its missing parts supplied by reference TRBV28 and TRBJ1-4, is DVKVTQSSRYLVKRTGEKVFLECVQDMDHENMFWYRQDPGLGLRLIYFSYDVKMKEKGDIPEGYSVSREKKERFSLILESASTNQTSMYLCASRSDRGGEKLFFGSGTQLSVL.

The V and J genes are TRBV11-3 and TRBJ1-3, with D unresolved. This CDR3 is built from 13 residues. The germline gives CDR1 SGHNT, CDR2 YENEEA. Trimming shortened V by 4 bases and J by 3 bases, and 7 bases separated the two germline ends. This CDR3 reads CASSSTFGNTIYF. CDR3 nucleotides: TGTGCCAGCAGCTCGACATTTGGAAACACCATATATTTT.

The V gene is TRBV16, the J gene TRBJ1-2; 7 nucleotides align to TRBD1. J gave up 8 bases and V 4 bases, and 16 bases lay outside the gene matches. CDR3 length equals 16 residues. CDR1 is KGHSY, CDR2 FQNENV, per germline. CDR3 bases: TGTGCCAGCAGCCCCGGAGGGACAGTATATTTTGGCGGCTACACCTTC. It yields the protein CASSPGGTVYFGGYTF. Together with reference TRBV16 and TRBJ1-2, the CDR3 gives the full variable domain: GEEVAQTPKHLVRGEGQKAKLYCAPIKGHSYVFWYQQVLKNEFKFLISFQNENVFDETGMPKERFSAKCLPNSPCSLEIQATKLEDSAVYFCASSPGGTVYFGGYTFGSGTRLTVV.

The genes are TRBV2 and TRBJ2-5; a possible D gene is TRBD1 (5 bases). Trimming stripped 6 bases from V and 5 bases from J, with 13 bases between. The CDR3 length is 13 residues. Germline CDR1 SNHLY, CDR2 FYNNEI. The CDR3: CASSPDSTETQYF. In nucleotides, the CDR3 is TGTGCCAGCAGCCCCGACAGTACCGAGACCCAGTACTTC.

The J gene is TRBJ2-2, the V gene TRBV28; no reliable D call. In germline, CDR1 is MDHEN, CDR2 SYDVKM. CDR3 size: 12 residues. V shed 7 bases and J shed 4 bases, with 7 bases lying between them. This CDR3 reads CASITSTGELFF. CDR3 nucleotides: TGTGCCAGCATAACCAGCACCGGGGAGCTGTTTTTT. The full variable domain, completed using reference TRBV28 and TRBJ2-2, is DVKVTQSSRYLVKRTGEKVFLECVQDMDHENMFWYRQDPGLGLRLIYFSYDVKMKEKGDIPEGYSVSREKKERFSLILESASTNQTSMYLCASITSTGELFFGEGSRLTVL.

The V call is TRBV14, the J call TRBJ1-3; the D gene is possibly TRBD1 (6 bases). The length of the CDR3 is 15 residues. Germline CDR1 is SGHDN and CDR2 is FVKESK. Trimming pared 4 bases from V and 2 bases from J, leaving 12 bases between. The CDR3 DNA is TGTGCCAGCAGCCCAAACAGGGTGCCTGGAAACACCATATATTTT. It encodes CASSPNRVPGNTIYF.

The rearrangement joins TRBV6-5 to TRBJ2-1; no definite D call. This CDR3 region has 15 residues. Germline loops: CDR1 MNHEY, CDR2 SVGAGI. Trimming cost V 4 bases and J 7 bases, with 17 bases left between them. In DNA, the CDR3 is TGTGCCAGCAGTTTGACACACCGTACTGGGAATGAGCAGTTCTTC. Protein: CASSLTHRTGNEQFF.

This clone has only a few counts. The chain couples TRBV6-1 to TRBJ1-2; tentative D call: TRBD1 (6 bases). The germline V gene encodes CDR1 MNHNS and CDR2 SASEGT. V was trimmed by 5 bases and J by 7 bases, leaving 20 bases between them. The CDR3 spans 15 residues. The CDR3 loop reads CASSSPLTGLVGYTF. The CDR3 DNA is TGTGCCAGCAGTTCCCCTCTCACAGGGCTTGTTGGCTACACCTTC.

This chain uses TRBV14 with TRBJ2-7; TRBD1 aligns across 10 bases. Germline trimming cut 4 bases from V and 0 bases from J; bases unmatched to any gene: 3. This CDR3 is 15 amino acids long. CDR1 is SGHDN and CDR2 is FVKESK in the germline V gene. This CDR3 reads CASSLGQGPSYEQYF. The DNA for the CDR3 is TGTGCCAGCAGCCTGGGACAGGGGCCCTCCTACGAGCAGTACTTC.

Comment on this clone: The junction departs from germline at one end; a sequencing error may be responsible. This chain joins TRBV7-9 and TRBJ1-2; D is unclear. CDR1 and CDR2 (germline): SEHNR, FQNEAQ (reference sequence). The CDR3 spans 15 residues. The CDR3 reads CSSSSSGVPFNGYTF. The CDR3 DNA reads TGTTCCAGCAGCTCCTCCGGGGTTCCCTTTAATGGCTACACCTTC.

This chain joins TRBV7-9 and TRBJ2-6; TRBD2 matches at 8 bases. Germline V gene sequence: CDR1 SEHNR, CDR2 FQNEAQ (reference sequence). The CDR3 is 13 residues long. The CDR3 sequence is CSTGGAGANVLTF. The CDR3 DNA follows: TGTTCAACGGGGGGGGCTGGGGCCAACGTCCTGACTTTC.